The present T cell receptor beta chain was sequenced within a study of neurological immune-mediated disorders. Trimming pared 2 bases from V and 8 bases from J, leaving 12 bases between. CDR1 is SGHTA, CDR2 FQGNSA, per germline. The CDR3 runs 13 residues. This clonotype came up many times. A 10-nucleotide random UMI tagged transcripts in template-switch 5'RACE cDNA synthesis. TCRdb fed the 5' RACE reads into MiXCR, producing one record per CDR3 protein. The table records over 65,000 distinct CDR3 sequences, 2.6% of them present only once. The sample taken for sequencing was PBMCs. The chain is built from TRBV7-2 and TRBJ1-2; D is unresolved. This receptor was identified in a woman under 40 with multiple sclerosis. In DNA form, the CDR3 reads TGTGCCAGCAGCTTATCAGGAATGAACGGCTACACCTTC. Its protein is CASSLSGMNGYTF.